The present T cell receptor beta chain was sequenced within a study of blood T cell repertoires in COVID-19 (dated by TCRdb to about 2020). Study-level background: Collaborator samples came from the United States, Italy and Spain and covered acute and convalescent phases of COVID-19. HLA class I and class II types, where available, came from metadata supplied by the sample provider rather than from assay-based typing. The repertoires were made available in a free public database intended to serve as a resource for research on the immune response to SARS-CoV-2. Deeply sampled blood TCRbeta repertoires from subjects exposed to, actively infected with, or recovered from COVID-19 were included in the dataset. Samples were obtained from the ongoing ImmuneRACE study (first 160 participants) and from about 1,300 subjects provided by 6 global collaborators. The prospective study material was composed of cDNA or gDNA derived from T cells, B-cell-depleted T cells, or PBMCs. A de-identified subject ID, COVID-19 status, age in years and sex were almost always included in the sample metadata.

TCRbeta CDR3 regions were amplified from genomic DNA by means of the immunoSEQ Assay, a bias-controlled multiplex PCR. Per the authors' processing: The number of nucleated cells in each sample was estimated by amplification of reference gene primers within the assay. To quantify the absolute abundance of each unique TCRbeta CDR3 rearrangement, sequence reads were collapsed and filtered. For each sample, productive Simpson clonality was calculated as the square root of Simpson's diversity index over productive rearrangements. Held by TCRdb, this immuneACCESS table contains in-frame sequences only and omits some clones. Under half of the omission traces to an unresolved V gene where checked; the cause of the rest is unknown. V and J calls and clone size are as listed in that table; D and trimming were resolved from the DNA. The sample table holds about 300,000 clones, of which less than 85% were seen once. The top ten clonotypes cover more than 1.1% of the sample.

This clone appeared a single time. Its antigen specificity is not known. No base quality information exists; no much larger clone differs at one position. One collaborating source in Seattle enrolled patients while the patients were actively infected and followed the patients over time throughout the course of disease. Whole blood was collected in K2EDTA tubes by collaborating institutions according to the institutions' own protocols. For TCRbeta analysis, collaborators shipped samples as frozen whole blood, isolated PBMCs, or DNA extracted from either of those sample types. The paper's findings and limits, for the study overall: Clinical and demographic metadata were provided uncurated, with the amount varying by source and participant.

CDR3 length: 15 amino acids, cysteine to phenylalanine. Only the CDR3 region is kept as DNA, spanning 45 bases read in frame from base 1. CDR1 SGHTA and CDR2 FQGTGA are derived from the germline V gene. After removal of 3 bases from V and 1 base from J, the junction retains 3 bases not matched to a gene. Sequencing input: peripheral blood. The sequence links TRBV7-3 to TRBJ2-1; 7 central nucleotides agree with TRBD1. The TCR was taken from a human donor with COVID-19, enrolled during active disease. The donor label of this sample is uncertain. The DNA reads as follows: TGTGCCAGCAGCTTTGACAGGGCTTCCTACAATGAGCAGTTCTTC. This gives the protein CASSFDRASYNEQFF. With the rest looked up from the reference TRBV7-3 and TRBJ2-1 genes rather than sequenced, the full variable domain is GAGVSQTPSNKVTEKGKYVELRCDPISGHTALYWYRQSLGQGPEFLIYFQGTGAADDSGLPNDRFFAVRPEGSVSTLKIQRTERGDSAVYLCASSFDRASYNEQFFGPGTRLTVL.